A single sample is the source of the 6 T cell receptor beta chains below, sequenced in a study of blood T cell repertoires in COVID-19. Measured with immunoSEQ multiplex PCR; TCRdb has only the in-frame clones, and not every one. The sample lists 95,000 to 100,000 clones, around 85% occurring once. The sequenced sample consisted of peripheral blood. These receptors originate from a woman between 65 and 79 years old with active or convalescent COVID-19.

The chain combines TRBV12-2 with TRBJ2-1; TRBD2, the table's D call, lacks a check against the DNA. TRBV12-2 is deemed a pseudogene. CDR3 length: 17 residues. DNA for the CDR3: TGTGCAAGTCGCCCTCTGGAGCCCGGACTAGCCTACAATGAGCAGTTCTTC. As protein: CASRPLEPGLAYNEQFF.

The chain couples TRBV6-6 to TRBJ2-2, with D perhaps matching TRBD1 (5 bases). Germline V gene sequence: CDR1 MNHNY, CDR2 SVGAGI (reference sequence). V was clipped by 9 bases and J by 0 bases, with 14 bases between them. The CDR3 length is 15 residues. CDR3 bases: TGTGCCAGTCGGACGACAGAAACGAACACCGGGGAGCTGTTTTTT. Its translation: CASRTTETNTGELFF.

The V call is TRBV5-1, the J call TRBJ1-2; D not certain. V lost 6 bases and J 2 bases, leaving 14 bases between the germline ends. The CDR3 is made up of 14 amino acids. Per the germline V gene, CDR1 is SGHRS and CDR2 is YFSETQ. The CDR3 here is CASTLSPGNYGYTF. CDR3 coding DNA: TGCGCCAGCACCCTTTCCCCGGGAAACTATGGCTACACCTTC.

This clone was found once. This rearrangement joins TRBV6-2 or TRBV6-3 to TRBJ2-7; a weak D match, TRBD1 (5 bases). Trimming removed 6 bases from V and 0 bases from J, with 12 bases in between. This CDR3 is built from 14 residues. Looked up from germline, CDR1 is MNHEY and CDR2 is SVGEGT. The CDR3 reads CASSTAGYSYEQYF. CDR3 sequence (DNA): TGTGCCAGCAGCACGGCAGGGTACTCCTACGAGCAGTACTTC.

This sequence joins TRBV9 and TRBJ2-7, with D possibly being TRBD2 (5 bases). Germline-derived CDR1 and CDR2 are SGDLS and YYNGEE. Between the trimmed V and J ends, which lost 4 bases and 6 bases, there was a span of 11 bases. The CDR3 spans 12 residues. This CDR3 is CASSPHEGEQYF. In DNA, the CDR3 is TGTGCCAGCAGCCCCCACGAGGGCGAGCAGTACTTC.

The chain is built from TRBV2 and TRBJ1-3; D is undetermined. This CDR3 contains 12 residues. Germline values: CDR1 SNHLY, CDR2 FYNNEI. V lost 6 bases and J 4 bases, leaving 7 bases between the germline ends. The CDR3 reads CASRLGGNTIYF. CDR3 nucleotide sequence: TGTGCCAGCAGGCTCGGGGGAAACACCATATATTTT.